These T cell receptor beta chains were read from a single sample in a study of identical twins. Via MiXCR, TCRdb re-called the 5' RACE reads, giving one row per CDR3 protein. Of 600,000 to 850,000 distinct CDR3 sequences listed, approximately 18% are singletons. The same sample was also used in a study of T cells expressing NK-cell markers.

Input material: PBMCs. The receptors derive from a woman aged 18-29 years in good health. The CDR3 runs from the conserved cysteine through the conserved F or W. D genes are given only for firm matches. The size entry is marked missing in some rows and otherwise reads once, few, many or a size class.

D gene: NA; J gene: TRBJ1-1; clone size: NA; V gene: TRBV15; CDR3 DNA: TGTGCCACCAGCAGAGATCGAGGCTTCGGGAACACTGAAGCTTTCTTT; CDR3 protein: CATSRDRGFGNTEAFF
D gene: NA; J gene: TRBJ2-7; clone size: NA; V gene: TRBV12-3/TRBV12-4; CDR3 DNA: TGTGCCAGCAGCCCGACGTTAGGACCGTACGAGCAGTACTTC; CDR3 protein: CASSPTLGPYEQYF
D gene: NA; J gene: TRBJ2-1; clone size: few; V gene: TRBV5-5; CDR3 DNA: TGTGCCAGCAGCTTCGGATCCGCCCAGCCCTACAATGAGCAGTTCTTC; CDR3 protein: CASSFGSAQPYNEQFF
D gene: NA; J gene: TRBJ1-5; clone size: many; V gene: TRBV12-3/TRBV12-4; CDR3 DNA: TGTGCCAGCAGCCCTGTCTGGGGAGCCCACAATCAGCCCCAGCATTTT; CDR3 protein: CASSPVWGAHNQPQHF
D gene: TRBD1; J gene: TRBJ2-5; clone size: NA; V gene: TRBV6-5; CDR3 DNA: TGTGCCAGCAGTTACCTCCGGGACAGGTTGACCCAGTACTTC; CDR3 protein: CASSYLRDRLTQYF
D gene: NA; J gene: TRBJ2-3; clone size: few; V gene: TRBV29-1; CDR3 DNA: TGCAGCGTTGACGCTAAGCATTACACAGATACGCAGTATTTT; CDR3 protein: CSVDAKHYTDTQYF
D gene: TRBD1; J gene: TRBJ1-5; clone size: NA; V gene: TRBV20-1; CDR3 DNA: TGCAGTGCTAGGGGACAGGTAGATCAGCCCCAGCATTTT; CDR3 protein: CSARGQVDQPQHF
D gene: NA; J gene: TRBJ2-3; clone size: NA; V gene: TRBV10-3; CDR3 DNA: TGTGCCATCAGGGATTCTGGCGCAGATACGCAGTATTTT; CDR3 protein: CAIRDSGADTQYF
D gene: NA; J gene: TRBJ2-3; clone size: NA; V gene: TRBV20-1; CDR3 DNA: TGCAGCGCCCGGACAGCCCGTTTTTCACAAGATACGCAGTATTTT; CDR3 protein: CSARTARFSQDTQYF
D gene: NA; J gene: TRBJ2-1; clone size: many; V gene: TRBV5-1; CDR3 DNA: TGCGCCAGCAGCTTGGTAGGGAAGGGCTCCTACAATGAGCAGTTCTTC; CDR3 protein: CASSLVGKGSYNEQFF
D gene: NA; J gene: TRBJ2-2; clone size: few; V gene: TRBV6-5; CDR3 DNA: TGTGCCAGCAGTTACTCGAATGCTAGGACCGGGGAGCTGTTTTTT; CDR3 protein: CASSYSNARTGELFF
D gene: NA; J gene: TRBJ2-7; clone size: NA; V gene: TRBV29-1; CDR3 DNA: TGCAGCGTTGGGCGACAGACCTACGAGCAGTACTTC; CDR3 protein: CSVGRQTYEQYF
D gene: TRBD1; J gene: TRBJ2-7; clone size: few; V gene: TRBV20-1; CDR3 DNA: TGCAGTGCTAGTAGGACAGGGGAGCCCTACGAGCAGTACTTC; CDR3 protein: CSASRTGEPYEQYF
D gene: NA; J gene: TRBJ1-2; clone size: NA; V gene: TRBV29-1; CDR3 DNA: TGCAGCGTTACATCTAACTATGGCTACACCTTC; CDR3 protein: CSVTSNYGYTF
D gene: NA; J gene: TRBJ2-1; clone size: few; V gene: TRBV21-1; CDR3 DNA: TGTGCCAGCAGCACAACTACTAGCATAACCTCCTACAATGAGCAGTTCTTC; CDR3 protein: CASSTTTSITSYNEQFF
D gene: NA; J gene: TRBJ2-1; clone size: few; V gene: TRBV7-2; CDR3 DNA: TGTGCCAGCAGCTTAATGAAGAGGGGAGTCGCCATCGAGCAGTTCTTC; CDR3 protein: CASSLMKRGVAIEQFF
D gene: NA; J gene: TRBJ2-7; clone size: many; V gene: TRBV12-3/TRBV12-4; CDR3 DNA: TGTGCCAGCAGACTGGGGAGAAAGCAGTACTTC; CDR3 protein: CASRLGRKQYF